One and the same sample provided the 10 T cell receptor beta chains below, sequenced in a study of PD-1 blockade in classical Hodgkin lymphoma. The time point was: cycle 4 day 1 (C4D1), after around six weeks of nivolumab. Every single patient, without exception, relapsed after autologous stem cell transplantation, and brentuximab vedotin exposure varied. Repertoires were generated with immunoSEQ multiplex PCR, while TCRdb's copy carries only in-frame clones and drops some. The sample lists some 58,000 clones, approximately 92% seen once, with about 8% in the top ten. Specimen: peripheral blood mononuclear cells (PBMCs), collected before the fourth cycle of nivolumab. The receptors originated from a human donor with classical Hodgkin lymphoma.

CDR3 DNA sequence: TGTGCCAGCAGCTTAAATCGGGGATTCAATCAGCCCCAGCATTTT. Protein sequence: CASSLNRGFNQPQHF. The rearrangement uses TRBV11-2 and TRBJ1-5, with D hard to call. CDR3 length equals 15 residues. V lost 2 bases to trimming and J lost 3 bases, with 11 bases between them. The V gene's germline CDR1 is SGHAT and CDR2 FQNNGV.

This clone turned up a few times. The V and J genes are TRBV27 and TRBJ1-5; 11 positions match TRBD1. The CDR3 spans 18 residues. V was clipped by 2 bases and J by 5 bases; unmatched bases: 11. The germline CDR1 and CDR2 sequences are MNHEY and SMNVEV (reference sequence). CDR3 bases: TGTGCCAGCAGTTTAGGACAGGGGGCGAGGAGGTGGGATCAGCCCCAGCATTTT. It yields the protein CASSLGQGARRWDQPQHF.

The genes are TRBV16 and TRBJ2-7, with D maybe TRBD2 (7 bases). The CDR3 loop spans 14 amino acids. Germline V gene lookup returns CDR1 KGHSY and CDR2 FQNENV. V was clipped by 4 bases and J by 6 bases, with 16 bases between them. The CDR3 DNA sequence: TGTGCCAGCAGCCGGGAGGGACAAAGGCGCGAGCAGTACTTC. Translation gives CASSREGQRREQYF.

The chain links TRBV4-2 to TRBJ1-4; D gene unclear. The CDR3 has 15 amino acids. Trimming took 1 base from V and 2 from J, leaving 8 bases between them. Germline V gene sequence: CDR1 LGHNA, CDR2 YNFKEQ. CDR3 sequence: CASSQGEATNEKLFF. The CDR3, as DNA: TGTGCCAGCAGCCAAGGGGAGGCCACTAATGAAAAACTGTTTTTT.

The J gene is TRBJ1-1, the V gene TRBV6-5, with a possible D match to TRBD1 (5 bases). Looked up from germline, CDR1 is MNHEY and CDR2 is SVGAGI. Trimming cost V 2 bases and J 1 base, with 5 bases left between them. The length of the CDR3 is 13 residues. CDR3 protein: CASSYGGNTEAFF. For the CDR3, the DNA is TGTGCCAGCAGTTACGGGGGGAACACTGAAGCTTTCTTT.

This sequence joins TRBV28 and TRBJ2-7; D unresolved. Germline loops: CDR1 MDHEN, CDR2 SYDVKM. This CDR3 spans 15 amino acids. V dropped 0 bases and J dropped 0 bases, with 9 bases sitting between them. In nucleotides, the CDR3 is TGTGCCAGCAGTTTATGGGGCCTAAGCTCCTACGAGCAGTACTTC. It is translated as CASSLWGLSSYEQYF.

The V and J genes are TRBV9 and TRBJ2-3, with D unclear. Trimming left V 0 bases short and J 0 bases short, with 23 bases between. The CDR3 is made up of 20 amino acids. Germline CDR1 and CDR2: SGDLS and YYNGEE. CDR3 loop: CASSVGVGPLSRLSTDTQYF. CDR3 DNA sequence: TGTGCCAGCAGCGTAGGAGTAGGTCCATTGAGCCGCCTTAGCACAGATACGCAGTATTTT.

This clone appeared a single time. The V gene is TRBV4-1, the J gene TRBJ2-1; 10 nucleotides agree with TRBD2. Germline CDR1 and CDR2: MGHRA and YSYEKL. Trimming removed 3 bases from V and 1 base from J; junction bases left unmatched: 6. The CDR3 is 17 amino acids. CDR3 bases: TGCGCCAGCAGCCAGGAGCTAGCGGGAGTATCCTACAATGAGCAGTTCTTC. It specifies CASSQELAGVSYNEQFF.

This clone appeared once. This chain links TRBV14 with TRBJ2-3; the D is unclear. The CDR3 sequence is 17 residues long. The ends were cut back, 3 bases at V and 4 bases at J, with 20 bases in the middle. Per the germline V gene, CDR1 is SGHDN and CDR2 is FVKESK. As DNA, the CDR3 is TGTGCCAGCAGCCAGAAGATGATCCCCTATCCCGCAGATACGCAGTATTTT. It specifies CASSQKMIPYPADTQYF.

V usage is TRBV10-3 and J usage is TRBJ1-5; 8 bases match TRBD1. Germline V gene data show CDR1 as ENHRY and CDR2 as SYGVKD. This CDR3 contains 13 residues. J was trimmed by 4 bases and V by 6 bases; bases with no gene match: 2. CDR3 in amino acids: CAIRGQVNQPQHF. The DNA for the CDR3 is TGTGCCATCAGGGGACAGGTTAATCAGCCCCAGCATTTT.